This T cell receptor beta chain emerged from a study of cytomegalovirus exposure and HLA in healthy donors. Study-wide results and limits: Researchers catalogued approximately 160 TCR beta chains as cytomegalovirus-associated. In vitro assays verified that three CMV-associated chains recognized CMV antigens specifically. According to a subsequent analysis, TCR clusters identified in the first cohort showed a tendency to co-occur across the roughly 110 validation repertoires.

In regard to this clone: The antigen remains unidentified.

V lost 5 bases, J lost 0 bases, and 11 bases lay in between. The germline V gene encodes CDR1 SGHRS and CDR2 YFSETQ. This CDR3 has 14 amino acids. Profiling relied on immunoSEQ multiplex PCR, and the TCRdb table lists in-frame clones only, not all of them. The sample yields under 250,000 clones, roughly 84% seen once. This clonotype originated in a woman between 18 and 30 years old in good health and CMV-seropositive. Sequencing was performed on PBMCs. The rearrangement joins TRBV5-1 to TRBJ1-1; unclear D gene. This CDR3 is CASRSHGVNTEAFF. The CDR3 DNA follows: TGCGCCAGCAGATCCCATGGAGTGAACACTGAAGCTTTCTTT.